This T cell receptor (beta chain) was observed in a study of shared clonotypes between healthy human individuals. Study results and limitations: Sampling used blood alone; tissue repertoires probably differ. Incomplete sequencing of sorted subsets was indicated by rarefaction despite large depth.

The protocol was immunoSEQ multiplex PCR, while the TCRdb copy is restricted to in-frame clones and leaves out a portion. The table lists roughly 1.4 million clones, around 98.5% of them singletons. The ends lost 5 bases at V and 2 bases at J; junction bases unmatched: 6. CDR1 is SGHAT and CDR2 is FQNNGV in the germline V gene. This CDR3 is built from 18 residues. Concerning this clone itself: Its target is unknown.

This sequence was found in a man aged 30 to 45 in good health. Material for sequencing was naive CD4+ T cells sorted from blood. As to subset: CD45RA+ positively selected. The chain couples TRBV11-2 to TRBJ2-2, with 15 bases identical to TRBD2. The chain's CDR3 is CASSEAGLAGGNTGELFF. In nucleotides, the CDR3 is TGTGCCAGCAGCGAAGCGGGACTAGCGGGAGGAAACACCGGGGAGCTGTTTTTT.